The clone carrying this T cell receptor (beta chain) showed up just once. The antigen remains undetermined. This entry belongs to a study of T cell responses to AZD1222 COVID-19 vaccine. Findings and limits, study-wide: As reported, nearly half of all spike-specific TCRs target variant regions that are unmutated. Donors were mostly white British, more females; clonal diversity possibly underestimated. Only a handful of individuals given AZD1222 were seropositive at baseline.

TCRdb's copy holds only in-frame clones and misses some; the assay was immunoSEQ multiplex PCR. The sample records over 200,000 clones, roughly 94% being singletons. This CDR3 spans 15 amino acids. The ends lost 8 bases at V and 7 bases at J; junction bases unmatched: 13. Germline V gene data show CDR1 as ENHRY and CDR2 as SYGVKD. The chain has TRBV10-3 and TRBJ2-5; 10 nucleotides align to TRBD1. The receptor was isolated from an adult who received the MenACWY meningococcal vaccine as a control. The specimen was peripheral blood, collected 28 days after the second dose of the MenACWY control vaccine. Here the CDR3 DNA reads TGTGCCATCGGATCCGGGACAGGGGAAAGGGGGACCCAGTACTTC. Protein: CAIGSGTGERGTQYF.